Included here is one T cell receptor (beta chain) sequence, with context. This entry is derived from a study of Ad26.COV2.S vaccination and SARS-CoV-2 variants. As for treatment: 15 to 20 received Ad26.COV2.S at low or high dose, single or two shots; about 5 received placebo; per-sample allocation not given. Collection of samples fell on day 63 after the first vaccine or placebo injection. Per germline, CDR1 MNHEY and CDR2 SVGAGI. CDR3 length: 12 residues. V lost 6 bases and J lost 10, with 15 bases in between. The method was immunoSEQ multiplex PCR; TCRdb's version includes in-frame clones alone and lacks a portion of them. The sample lists more than 300,000 clones, 75% to 90% occurring once.

The V and J genes are TRBV6-5 and TRBJ1-1, with a possible D match to TRBD1 (5 bases). This specimen was peripheral blood, taken in a trial of Ad26.COV2.S vaccine versus placebo. The sequence was collected from a person between 18 and 65 years old who received the Ad26.COV2.S COVID-19 vaccine or a placebo. CDR3 in amino acids: CASSLDTAVAFF. Here the CDR3 DNA reads TGTGCCAGCAGCCTGGACACCGCGGTAGCTTTCTTT.